These T cell receptor beta chains were read from a single sample in a study of regulatory T cells in long-lasting Graves disease. Each CDR3 protein is one row after TCRdb ran MiXCR on the multiplex PCR reads. This table holds 520,000 or so distinct CDR3 sequences, approximately 12% found once. This sample also appeared in a second study, on T cells in Graves' hyperthyroidism and ophthalmopathy.

The specimen comprised peripheral blood mononuclear cells (PBMCs), sampled at new diagnosis, from a patient treated with antithyroid drugs. The receptors derive from a woman aged 25 to 39 with Graves disease. Both conserved end residues are part of each CDR3. D genes are given only for firm matches. Expanded clones are given a class, and other clones once, few, many or no size at all.

CDR3: CAWRLADYNEQFF
V: TRBV30
D: TRBD2
size: .
J: TRBJ2-1

CDR3: CASAPWGNQPQHF
V: TRBV19
D: .
size: few
J: TRBJ1-5

CDR3: CASSFGQGYTEAFF
V: TRBV11-2
D: TRBD1
size: many
J: TRBJ1-1

CDR3: CASSSTQYVARGGTDTQYF
V: TRBV7-9
D: .
size: many
J: TRBJ2-3

CDR3: CASSLWGFSGNTIYF
V: TRBV12-3/TRBV12-4
D: .
size: many
J: TRBJ1-3

CDR3: CSVEDERSSYEQYF
V: TRBV29-1
D: .
size: many
J: TRBJ2-7

CDR3: CANSSYTANYGYTF
V: TRBV7-2
D: .
size: .
J: TRBJ1-2

CDR3: CASSVGGRADETQYF
V: TRBV9
D: TRBD2
size: .
J: TRBJ2-5

CDR3: CASSQRESGTSEAFF
V: TRBV11-2
D: .
size: many
J: TRBJ1-1

CDR3: CSARRPRGNTIYF
V: TRBV20-1
D: .
size: few
J: TRBJ1-3

CDR3: CSVEAGGTDTQYF
V: TRBV29-1
D: TRBD2
size: few
J: TRBJ2-3

CDR3: CASSLMGGPETQYF
V: TRBV27
D: .
size: many
J: TRBJ2-5

CDR3: CASSLRTGVEAFF
V: TRBV12-3/TRBV12-4
D: TRBD1
size: .
J: TRBJ1-1

CDR3: CASSIRVGLRYEQYF
V: TRBV19
D: .
size: few
J: TRBJ2-7

CDR3: CASSLRAVGASSKQYF
V: TRBV12-3/TRBV12-4
D: .
size: many
J: TRBJ2-7

CDR3: CASSSPTGSLHF
V: TRBV28
D: .
size: many
J: TRBJ1-6

CDR3: CASSPTGFSNQPQHF
V: TRBV27
D: TRBD1
size: many
J: TRBJ1-5

CDR3: CASSQDSGEWYNEQFF
V: TRBV3-1
D: .
size: .
J: TRBJ2-1

CDR3: CASSIAGPTYEQYF
V: TRBV19
D: .
size: .
J: TRBJ2-7

CDR3: CAISEEYEQYF
V: TRBV10-3
D: .
size: many
J: TRBJ2-7

CDR3: CASSPAGTRNTEAFF
V: TRBV18
D: .
size: few
J: TRBJ1-1

CDR3: CASSRGGFQETQYF
V: TRBV5-1
D: .
size: .
J: TRBJ2-5

CDR3: CASSPEANTEAFF
V: TRBV18
D: .
size: many
J: TRBJ1-1

CDR3: CASSLTGTSGDHIQYF
V: TRBV7-3
D: TRBD2
size: many
J: TRBJ2-4

CDR3: CSARPGGQFNTEAFF
V: TRBV20-1
D: .
size: many
J: TRBJ1-1

CDR3: CASRVQGALYEQYF
V: TRBV28
D: TRBD1
size: .
J: TRBJ2-7

CDR3: CASSPQGLAGGDTQYF
V: TRBV25-1
D: TRBD2
size: many
J: TRBJ2-3

CDR3: CASSYRVRGGEQFF
V: TRBV6-5
D: .
size: few
J: TRBJ2-1

CDR3: CASSYGNRVNEQYF
V: TRBV11-2
D: .
size: many
J: TRBJ2-7

CDR3: CASSPGQGTGEQYF
V: TRBV18
D: TRBD1
size: many
J: TRBJ2-7

CDR3: CSARDPGSSGNTIYF
V: TRBV20-1
D: .
size: few
J: TRBJ1-3

CDR3: CASSPLRVHNSYNEQFF
V: TRBV5-1
D: .
size: many
J: TRBJ2-1

CDR3: CASSLSGRAVNEQFF
V: TRBV19
D: TRBD2
size: few
J: TRBJ2-1

CDR3: CSAYVMVNEQFF
V: TRBV29-1
D: .
size: few
J: TRBJ2-1

CDR3: CASSTRTLKAFF
V: TRBV13
D: .
size: few
J: TRBJ1-1

CDR3: CASSVYSEGYEQYF
V: TRBV9
D: .
size: .
J: TRBJ2-7

CDR3: CASSFFWRQRENLQFF
V: TRBV28
D: TRBD2
size: many
J: TRBJ2-1

CDR3: CASSRMPAYGYTF
V: TRBV19
D: .
size: many
J: TRBJ1-2

CDR3: CASSRYLPYPSYNEQFF
V: TRBV5-6
D: .
size: .
J: TRBJ2-1

CDR3: CSASRFGQSSTDTQYF
V: TRBV20-1
D: .
size: many
J: TRBJ2-3

CDR3: CSVGTGSNYGYTF
V: TRBV29-1
D: TRBD1
size: many
J: TRBJ1-2

CDR3: CASSRYISGSGNTIYF
V: TRBV14
D: .
size: many
J: TRBJ1-3

CDR3: CASSQGNSNQPQHF
V: TRBV3-1
D: .
size: many
J: TRBJ1-5

CDR3: CASSSTGVGKGTEAFF
V: TRBV6-1
D: TRBD1
size: many
J: TRBJ1-1

CDR3: CASSFSALMTSLPSNYEQYF
V: TRBV5-8
D: .
size: many
J: TRBJ2-7

CDR3: CASSQNPTATNEKLFF
V: TRBV3-1
D: .
size: many
J: TRBJ1-4

CDR3: CASSLGGGGNQPQHF
V: TRBV11-2
D: .
size: .
J: TRBJ1-5

CDR3: CASSRAGGTEAFF
V: TRBV6-2/TRBV6-3
D: .
size: few
J: TRBJ1-1

CDR3: CSARGGTSGSDIQYF
V: TRBV20-1
D: TRBD2
size: many
J: TRBJ2-4

CDR3: CASTAQAGGQETQYF
V: TRBV6-1
D: TRBD2
size: many
J: TRBJ2-5

CDR3: CASINRGSGTGELFF
V: TRBV19
D: TRBD1
size: many
J: TRBJ2-2

CDR3: CASSLDGTGRYGYTF
V: TRBV5-1
D: TRBD1
size: many
J: TRBJ1-2

CDR3: CASSGTSGSVYEQSF
V: TRBV2
D: TRBD2
size: .
J: TRBJ2-1

CDR3: CASRLSGGLQTQYF
V: TRBV6-4
D: TRBD2
size: many
J: TRBJ2-5

CDR3: CASSQPRSSGTSEQYF
V: TRBV4-1
D: TRBD2
size: few
J: TRBJ2-7

CDR3: CASSYPKETNYGYTF
V: TRBV6-9
D: .
size: many
J: TRBJ1-2

CDR3: CAVGTEKVSPLHF
V: TRBV28
D: TRBD1
size: many
J: TRBJ1-6

CDR3: CAWTSGVTDTQYF
V: TRBV30
D: TRBD2
size: many
J: TRBJ2-3